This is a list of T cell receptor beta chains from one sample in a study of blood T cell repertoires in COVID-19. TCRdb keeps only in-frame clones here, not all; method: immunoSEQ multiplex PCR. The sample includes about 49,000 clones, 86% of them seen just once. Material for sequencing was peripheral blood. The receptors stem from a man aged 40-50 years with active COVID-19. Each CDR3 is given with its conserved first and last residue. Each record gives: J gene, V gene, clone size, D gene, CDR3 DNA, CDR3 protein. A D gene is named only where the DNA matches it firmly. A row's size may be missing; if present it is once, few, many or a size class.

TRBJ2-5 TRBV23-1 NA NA TGCGCCAGCAGTCAACAGGATGGGGAGACCCAGTACTTC CASSQQDGETQYF
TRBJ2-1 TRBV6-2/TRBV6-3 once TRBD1 TGTGCCAGCAGTTACTCCGCCCCGACAGGGATCTACAATGAGCAGTTCTTC CASSYSAPTGIYNEQFF
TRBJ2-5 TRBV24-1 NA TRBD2 TGTGCCACCAGTGACCCCTCCCTAGCGGGAGCAGAGACCCAGTACTTC CATSDPSLAGAETQYF
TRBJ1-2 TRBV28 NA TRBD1 TGTGCCAGCAGTTCCGGACAGGGCCTGGGCTACACCTTC CASSSGQGLGYTF
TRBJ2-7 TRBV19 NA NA TGTGCCAGTAGTGGGGCACTCCTTTCCTACGAGCAGTACTTC CASSGALLSYEQYF
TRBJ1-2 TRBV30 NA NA TGTGCCTGGAGTCGCGGTGGCTACACCTTC CAWSRGGYTF
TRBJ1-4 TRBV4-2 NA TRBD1 TGTGCCAGCAGCCTCCGGGACAGGTCTGAAAAACTGTTTTTT CASSLRDRSEKLFF
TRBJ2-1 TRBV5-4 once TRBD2 TGTGCCAGCAGCTTGCCGGGTGCGGGAGGGAATGAGCAGTTCTTC CASSLPGAGGNEQFF
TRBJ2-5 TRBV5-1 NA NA TGCGCCAGCAGCCAACAAGAGACCCAGTACTTC CASSQQETQYF
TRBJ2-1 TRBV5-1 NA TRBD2 TGCGCCAGCAGCTGGGGACTAGCGGGAGAACGAAGTGAGCAGTTCTTC CASSWGLAGERSEQFF
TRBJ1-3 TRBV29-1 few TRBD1 TGCAGCGTCGCCCCGGGACAGCACAGGGCTACTCCCATATATTTT CSVAPGQHRATPIYF
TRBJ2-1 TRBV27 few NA TGTGCCAGCAGCCCAAGAAGGGGGAATGAGCAGTTCTTC CASSPRRGNEQFF
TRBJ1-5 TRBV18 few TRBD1 TGTGCCAGCTCACCCCAAACAGGGGGGAGCAATCAGCCCCAGCATTTT CASSPQTGGSNQPQHF
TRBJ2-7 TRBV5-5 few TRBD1 TGTGCCAGCAGCTCACAGGGGGCAAGGTACGAGCAGTACTTC CASSSQGARYEQYF
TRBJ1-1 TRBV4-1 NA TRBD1 TGCGCCAGCAGCCTGATTCCGGGACAGGGGACATGGCCAAGGAACACTGAAGCTTTCTTT CASSLIPGQGTWPRNTEAFF
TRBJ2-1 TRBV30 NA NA TGTGCCTGGAGTGTTAGAGGGAATGAGCAGTTCTTC CAWSVRGNEQFF
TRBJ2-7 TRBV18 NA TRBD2 TGTGCCAGCTCAAATCTAGCGGGAGGGAAAGGCCACGAGCAGTACTTC CASSNLAGGKGHEQYF
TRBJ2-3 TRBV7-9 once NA TGTGCCAGCAGCGGAACAGGGTCCACAGATACGCAGTATTTT CASSGTGSTDTQYF
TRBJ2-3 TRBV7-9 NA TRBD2 TGTGCCAGCAGCCAGCGGGGGAGCACAGATACGCAGTATTTT CASSQRGSTDTQYF
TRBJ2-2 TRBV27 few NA TGTGCCAGCAAGGAACTAGCGAACACCGGGGAGCTGTTTTTT CASKELANTGELFF
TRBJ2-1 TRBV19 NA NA TGTGCCAGTATGGCAGACTCCTACAATGAGCAGTTCTTC CASMADSYNEQFF
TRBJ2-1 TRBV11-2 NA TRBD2 TGTGCCAGCAGCTTATGGAAGGCGGGAGAAACGTACAATGAGCAGTTCTTC CASSLWKAGETYNEQFF
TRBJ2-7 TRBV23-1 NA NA TGCGCCAGCAGTCGGGCGGGCTCACCTTCCTACGAGCAGTACTTC CASSRAGSPSYEQYF
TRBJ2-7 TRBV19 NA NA TGTGCCAGTAGTTACTCCCTCGGGACACCCCTCTCCTACGAGCAGTACTTC CASSYSLGTPLSYEQYF
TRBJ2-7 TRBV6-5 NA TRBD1 TGTGCCAGCAGTTCGACGGACAGGGACAACGAGCAGTACTTC CASSSTDRDNEQYF
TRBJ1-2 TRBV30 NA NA TGTGCCTGGAGCCTCGCACACCTTCTCTATGGCTACACCTTC CAWSLAHLLYGYTF
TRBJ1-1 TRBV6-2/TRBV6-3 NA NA TGTGCCAGCAGTTACTCCGGGGGAGGGTGGACTGAAGCTTTCTTT CASSYSGGGWTEAFF
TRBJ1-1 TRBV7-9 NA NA TGTGCCAGCAGCTTCGGGAGAACTGAAGCTTTCTTT CASSFGRTEAFF
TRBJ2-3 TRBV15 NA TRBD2 TGTGCCACCAGCAGAAGACTAGCGGGAGGCACAGATACGCAGTATTTT CATSRRLAGGTDTQYF